This entry describes one T cell receptor (beta chain). It has no known antigen specificity. The junction departs from germline at one end; a sequencing error may be responsible. The record originates from a study of control samples from healthy donors and cancer patients (dated by TCRdb to 2018 to 2021). The CDR3 measures 12 amino acids from cysteine to phenylalanine. The entry retains the CDR3 DNA only, 36 bases that are in frame from base 1. CDR1 and CDR2 (MNHEY, SVGEGT) derive from the germline V gene. The library relied on the immunoSEQ multiplex PCR assay. Imported from immuneACCESS, the table was reduced by TCRdb to in-frame sequences with V and J called. These copies leave out some clones; in studies compared against another copy, an unresolved V gene accounts for under half, and the cause of the remainder is not known. The sample has 150,000 to 200,000 clones on record, roughly 89% of them singletons. Of the sample, about 1.4% falls within the top ten clones.

The clonotype was recovered from a woman in her fifties or sixties in good health. The sequencing input was blood. The chain is encoded by TRBV6-2 or TRBV6-3 joined to TRBJ2-7, with 7 junctional bases fitting TRBD1. CDR3 loop: CATSLRGLEQYF. At the DNA level, the sequence is TGTGCCACCAGTCTTAGGGGGCTCGAGCAGTACTTC.